Following are 20 T cell receptor beta chains from one sample sequenced in a study of beta chain features in type 1 diabetes. All of the isolated RNA was reverse transcribed, so expressed TCRB transcripts were sequenced. Measured with immunoSEQ multiplex PCR; TCRdb has only the in-frame clones, and not every one. The sample has approximately 150,000 clones, 9% to 10% seen once; the top ten hold nearly 0.65%. Sequenced input: central memory CD4+ T cells from blood. Source of these receptors: a woman between 40 and 50 years old in good health.

The table lists this clone with a few counts. The chain recombines TRBV10-3 with TRBJ1-2, with D perhaps TRBD1 (6 bases). CDR1 and CDR2 (germline): ENHRY, SYGVKD. The V end was cut by 9 bases, the J end by 6 bases, with 14 bases between. CDR3 size: 12 residues. In DNA, the CDR3 is TGTGCCATGAAAGGGCAGGGGAATGGCTACACCTTC. Its protein is CAMKGQGNGYTF.

This clone was seen a few times. This chain links TRBV5-1 with TRBJ2-5; possibly TRBD1 for D (5 bases). The V end lost 2 bases, the J end lost 4 bases, and 15 bases lay between the germline ends. Germline CDR1 SGHRS, CDR2 YFSETQ. The CDR3 extends over 15 amino acids. CDR3 nucleotides: TGCGCCAGCAGCTTTGGTCAGGGTTTTCGAGAGACCCAGTACTTC. Protein sequence: CASSFGQGFRETQYF.

This clone occurred a few times. The gene calls are TRBV4-1 and TRBJ2-2; possible D gene TRBD2, 5 bases. The CDR3 runs 15 residues. Trimming removed 5 bases from V and 2 bases from J, with 12 bases in between. The germline V gene has CDR1 MGHRA and CDR2 YSYEKL. The DNA for the CDR3 is TGCGCCAGCAGCTCGCGGGCCTCTAACACCGGGGAGCTGTTTTTT. This encodes CASSSRASNTGELFF.

This clone has only a few counts. This chain links TRBV18 with TRBJ2-1; 11 bases line up with TRBD2. The CDR3 sequence is 16 residues long. CDR1 is KGHSH, CDR2 LQKENI, per germline. J was trimmed by 7 bases and V by 3 bases; bases with no gene match: 8. CDR3: CASSPGLAGGENEQFF. CDR3 bases: TGTGCCAGCTCACCTGGGCTAGCGGGGGGTGAGAATGAGCAGTTCTTC.

The chain recombines TRBV5-6 with TRBJ2-7; 9 nucleotides align to TRBD2. Germline loops: CDR1 SGHDT, CDR2 YYEEEE. V trimming: 7 bases; J trimming: 4 bases; junction bases outside the gene matches: 6. This CDR3 region has 13 residues. The DNA for the CDR3 is TGTGCCAGCCTCGCGGGGGGGAGTTACGAGCAGTACTTC. Its translation is CASLAGGSYEQYF.

The chain carries TRBV27 and TRBJ2-7; maybe TRBD1 (6 bases). Germline-derived CDR1 and CDR2 are MNHEY and SMNVEV (reference sequence). The CDR3 extends over 14 amino acids. V was clipped by 5 bases and J by 4 bases, with 15 bases between them. The CDR3 bases are TGTGCCAGCAGTATTTGGGGGCAGGGGTACGAGCAGTACTTC. Protein sequence: CASSIWGQGYEQYF.

This clone appeared a few times. The V and J genes are TRBV6-5 and TRBJ2-3, with TRBD2 as a possible D gene (5 bases). There are 15 residues in the CDR3. The V and J ends lost 4 bases and 2 bases respectively, with 13 bases between them. Germline V CDR1 and CDR2: MNHEY, SVGAGI. The CDR3, as DNA: TGTGCCAGCAGTTTTCCCCGGGGTCCCACAGATACGCAGTATTTT. It yields the protein CASSFPRGPTDTQYF.

V is TRBV11-2 and J is TRBJ2-7, with 7 bases lining up with TRBD1. The trim removed 1 base at V and 8 bases at J, leaving 8 bases unmatched. Germline CDR1 and CDR2: SGHAT and FQNNGV. The CDR3 is 14 residues long. CDR3 amino acids: CASSLGPGTAKQYF. As DNA, the CDR3 is TGTGCCAGCAGCTTAGGGCCCGGGACAGCCAAGCAGTACTTC. Combining the CDR3 with reference TRBV11-2 and TRBJ2-7 gives the whole variable domain EAGVAQSPRYKIIEKRQSVAFWCNPISGHATLYWYQQILGQGPKLLIQFQNNGVVDDSQLPKDRFSAERLKGVDSTLKIQPAKLEDSAVYLCASSLGPGTAKQYFGPGTRLTVT.

Only a few counts were recorded for this clone. V is TRBV5-6 and J is TRBJ1-4; TRBD1 might be the D (6 bases). Trimming removed 4 bases at V and 7 bases at J, with 11 bases between. The germline CDR1 and CDR2 sequences are SGHDT and YYEEEE. The length of the CDR3 is 13 residues. DNA for the CDR3: TGTGCCAGCAGCGCGCGGACAGTTGAAAAACTGTTTTTT. Its protein is CASSARTVEKLFF.

The V and J genes are TRBV7-6 and TRBJ1-4; weak D call: TRBD1 (6 bases). The V and J ends lost 0 bases and 3 bases respectively, with 8 bases between them. Germline CDR1 reads SGHVS; CDR2 reads FNYEAQ. The CDR3 has 15 residues. CDR3 DNA sequence: TGTGCCAGCAGCTTAGCGGCAGGGGCTAATGAAAAACTGTTTTTT. Protein: CASSLAAGANEKLFF. Based on the CDR3 plus reference TRBV7-6 and TRBJ1-4, the full variable domain is GAGVSQSPRYKVTKRGQDVALRCDPISGHVSLYWYRQALGQGPEFLTYFNYEAQQDKSGLPNDRFSAERPEGSISTLTIQRTEQRDSAMYRCASSLAAGANEKLFFGSGTQLSVL.

There are a few counts of this clone. V usage is TRBV7-2 and J usage is TRBJ2-5, with 9 bases identical to TRBD1. Trimming removed 2 bases from V and 14 bases from J; junction bases left unmatched: 6. In germline, CDR1 is SGHTA, CDR2 FQGNSA. The CDR3 is 12 residues long. CDR3 coding DNA: TGTGCCAGCAGCTTACCGGGACAGGGTAAATACTTC. Translating it yields CASSLPGQGKYF.

This clone has a handful of counts. The chain uses TRBV27 and TRBJ2-7, with D tentatively TRBD1 (6 bases). The CDR3 sequence is 14 residues long. The germline V gene has CDR1 MNHEY and CDR2 SMNVEV (reference sequence). V lost 5 bases and J 3 bases, leaving 14 bases between the germline ends. The CDR3 nucleotides read TGTGCCAGCAGTCCCTGGGACATGGGCTACGAGCAGTACTTC. Translation gives CASSPWDMGYEQYF.

This clone was recorded only once. This chain joins TRBV7-2 and TRBJ1-2; 7 positions agree with TRBD1. This CDR3 is built from 15 residues. Germline CDR1 SGHTA, CDR2 FQGNSA. V lost 1 base and J lost 0; bases outside the gene matches: 2. CDR3 sequence (DNA): TGTGCCAGCAGCTTAGTTGGGACAGCTAACTATGGCTACACCTTC. Its protein is CASSLVGTANYGYTF.

CDR3: CASSEYRDYGYTF. CDR3 bases: TGCGCCAGCAGTGAATACAGGGACTATGGCTACACCTTC. V is TRBV10-1 and J is TRBJ1-2; TRBD1 is a possible D gene (6 bases). V was clipped by 3 bases and J by 3 bases, with 8 bases between them. There are 13 residues in the CDR3. In germline, CDR1 is WNHNN, CDR2 SYGVQD (reference sequence).

The V call is TRBV11-2, the J call TRBJ2-7; D gene unclear. Per the germline V gene, CDR1 is SGHAT and CDR2 is FQNNGV. Trimming removed 5 bases at V and 2 bases at J, with 13 bases between. CDR3 length: 14 residues. The CDR3 protein is CASSPLARAYEQYF. The CDR3 DNA follows: TGTGCCAGCAGCCCTCTTGCACGCGCCTACGAGCAGTACTTC.

In its sample, this clone was seen a few times. The chain is built from TRBV25-1 and TRBJ1-3; tentatively, D is TRBD1 (6 bases). Germline assignment: CDR1 MGHDK and CDR2 SYGVNS. The length of the CDR3 is 16 residues. The V end was cut by 3 bases, the J end by 4 bases, with 16 bases between. CDR3 amino acids: CASSEVRGAYGNTIYF. CDR3 nucleotides: TGTGCCAGCAGTGAGGTCAGGGGTGCCTACGGAAACACCATATATTTT.

This clone has more than one count but fewer than ten. This chain links TRBV6-5 with TRBJ2-7; TRBD2 agrees at 7 bases. Trimming at V came to 9 bases and at J to 5 bases, leaving 7 bases not matched to a gene. Germline V gene sequence: CDR1 MNHEY, CDR2 SVGAGI. This CDR3 is built from 12 residues. The CDR3 sequence: CARGGWEDEQYF. CDR3 DNA: TGTGCCAGGGGAGGGTGGGAGGACGAGCAGTACTTC.

This clone has only a few counts. This rearrangement joins TRBV7-9 to TRBJ2-1; maybe TRBD1 (6 bases). From germline, CDR1 is SEHNR and CDR2 FQNEAQ (reference sequence). V was clipped by 6 bases and J by 8 bases, with 20 bases between them. This CDR3 has 15 residues. This CDR3 reads CASSPQGLALHEQFF. In nucleotides, the CDR3 is TGTGCCAGCAGTCCCCAGGGGCTAGCATTACATGAGCAGTTCTTC.

The chain has TRBV7-8 and TRBJ2-3; 9 nucleotides line up with TRBD2. The CDR3 is 18 amino acids. V gave up 1 base and J gave up 5 bases; unmatched junction bases: 13. In germline, CDR1 is SGHVS, CDR2 FQNEAQ. CDR3: CASSLGFGQRGAQDTQYF. Written as DNA, the CDR3 is TGTGCCAGCAGCTTAGGGTTTGGTCAGCGGGGGGCCCAAGATACGCAGTATTTT.

The chain recombines TRBV9 with TRBJ1-2; possibly TRBD1 for D (6 bases). Trimming pared 4 bases from V and 4 bases from J, leaving 17 bases between. The CDR3 contains 15 residues. The germline V gene encodes CDR1 SGDLS and CDR2 YYNGEE. CDR3 DNA: TGTGCCAGCAGCCCCGGGTTGGACAGTTTCTATGGCTACACCTTC. Its translation: CASSPGLDSFYGYTF.